The text below deals with one T cell receptor (beta chain). Its antigen remains unidentified. PCR employed 60 Vbeta and 13 Jbeta primers. Clones were sequenced by immunoSEQ multiplex PCR, and TCRdb holds only the in-frame ones, with some missing. The data contain around 180,000 clones, more than 70% of them singletons. This specimen comes from a study of cytomegalovirus exposure and HLA in healthy donors. Study results and limitations: A reported reduction in N-insertions relative to the approximately 600-donor mean was seen in an Asian-associated ancestry cluster in a later analysis. In a later analysis, CMV-associated beta chains were mostly HLA-associated, it appeared.

J lost 4 bases, V lost 5 bases, and 5 bases had no gene match. CDR1 is MNHEY, CDR2 SMNVEV, per germline (reference sequence). This CDR3 region has 14 residues. The V and J genes are TRBV27 and TRBJ1-5, with 7 bases fitting TRBD1. The origin of this receptor is a woman aged 40 to 55 in good health and CMV-seronegative. The material sequenced was PBMCs. The CDR3 nucleotides read TGTGCCAGCAGTCTTAAACAGGGGAATCAGCCCCAGCATTTT. It encodes CASSLKQGNQPQHF.